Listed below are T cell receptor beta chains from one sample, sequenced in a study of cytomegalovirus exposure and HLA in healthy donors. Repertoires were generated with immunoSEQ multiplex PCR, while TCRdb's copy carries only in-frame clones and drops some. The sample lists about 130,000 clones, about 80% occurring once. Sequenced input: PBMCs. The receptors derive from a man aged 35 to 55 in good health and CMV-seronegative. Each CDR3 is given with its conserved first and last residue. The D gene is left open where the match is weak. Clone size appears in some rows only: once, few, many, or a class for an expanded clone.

CDR3nt: TGCGCCAGCAGCCGGTCCCATGCAGGGGGCCTCTACGAGCAGTACTTC
CDR3aa: CASSRSHAGGLYEQYF
v_gene: TRBV4-1
abundance: once
j_gene: TRBJ2-7
d_gene: TRBD1

CDR3nt: TGCGCCAGCAGCCCTCGACAGGGGGCCTACGAGCAGTACTTC
CDR3aa: CASSPRQGAYEQYF
v_gene: TRBV4-1
abundance: once
j_gene: TRBJ2-7
d_gene: TRBD1

CDR3nt: TGTGCCAGCAGCCAGAGGACAGCCTATGGCTACACCTTC
CDR3aa: CASSQRTAYGYTF
v_gene: TRBV13
abundance: NA
j_gene: TRBJ1-2
d_gene: NA

CDR3nt: TGCGCCAGCAGCCAGGGCAGGGGGCAGGATGGCTACACCTTC
CDR3aa: CASSQGRGQDGYTF
v_gene: TRBV4-1
abundance: NA
j_gene: TRBJ1-2
d_gene: TRBD1

CDR3nt: TGTGCCAGCAGTTATTCATCTAGCGGGGGATACCAAGAGACCCAGTACTTC
CDR3aa: CASSYSSSGGYQETQYF
v_gene: TRBV5-6
abundance: NA
j_gene: TRBJ2-5
d_gene: TRBD2

CDR3nt: TGTGCCAGCTCGCCCACCCAGGGCAATCAGCCCCAGCATTTT
CDR3aa: CASSPTQGNQPQHF
v_gene: TRBV6-1
abundance: NA
j_gene: TRBJ1-5
d_gene: NA

CDR3nt: TGTGCCAGCAGCCCAATCACCGGGACACCGAACACTGAAGCTTTCTTT
CDR3aa: CASSPITGTPNTEAFF
v_gene: TRBV5-6
abundance: NA
j_gene: TRBJ1-1
d_gene: NA

CDR3nt: TGTGCCAGCAGCCTGTCCCCCGGGGATGGGGACAGGGATAATTCACCCCTCCACTTT
CDR3aa: CASSLSPGDGDRDNSPLHF
v_gene: TRBV9
abundance: few
j_gene: TRBJ1-6
d_gene: TRBD1

CDR3nt: TGTGCCAGCATTACGTCGGGGGTTAGGGGTTACGAGCAGTACTTC
CDR3aa: CASITSGVRGYEQYF
v_gene: TRBV28
abundance: once
j_gene: TRBJ2-7
d_gene: NA

CDR3nt: TGTGCCAGCAGCTTGGGGGGGAAATGGGCGTACTTC
CDR3aa: CASSLGGKWAYF
v_gene: TRBV7-2
abundance: NA
j_gene: TRBJ2-7
d_gene: TRBD2

CDR3nt: TGTGCCAGCAGCTTGGGACAGGGGGCGTGTTTGTTTTTT
CDR3aa: CASSLGQGACLFF
v_gene: TRBV5-6
abundance: NA
j_gene: TRBJ1-4
d_gene: TRBD1

CDR3nt: TGTGCCAGCAGCCCGGACAGGGCTCAGCCCCAGCATTTT
CDR3aa: CASSPDRAQPQHF
v_gene: TRBV7-2
abundance: NA
j_gene: TRBJ1-5
d_gene: TRBD1

CDR3nt: TGTGCCAGCAGCTTAGGCGCCTACGAGCAGTACTTC
CDR3aa: CASSLGAYEQYF
v_gene: TRBV7-8
abundance: NA
j_gene: TRBJ2-7
d_gene: NA

CDR3nt: TGTGCCAGCAGCACAAATCCCAGAAATACGCAGTATTTT
CDR3aa: CASSTNPRNTQYF
v_gene: TRBV7-2
abundance: NA
j_gene: TRBJ2-3
d_gene: NA

CDR3nt: TGTGCCAGCAGTTATTCAGGGGGCGATGGCTACACCTTC
CDR3aa: CASSYSGGDGYTF
v_gene: TRBV27
abundance: NA
j_gene: TRBJ1-2
d_gene: TRBD1

CDR3nt: TGCGCCAGCAGGGAAAAACAGGGGGCGAGGGCTGAAGCTTTCTTT
CDR3aa: CASREKQGARAEAFF
v_gene: TRBV4-3
abundance: few
j_gene: TRBJ1-1
d_gene: TRBD1

CDR3nt: TGTGCTAGTGGTTCCCAGGAAAATCAGCCCCAGCATTTT
CDR3aa: CASGSQENQPQHF
v_gene: TRBV12-5
abundance: NA
j_gene: TRBJ1-5
d_gene: NA

CDR3nt: TGTGCCAGCAGGCCAACAGGGTCAGTCTATGGCTACACCTTC
CDR3aa: CASRPTGSVYGYTF
v_gene: TRBV27
abundance: NA
j_gene: TRBJ1-2
d_gene: NA

CDR3nt: TGTGCCAGCAGTTCCTTATTAGGGGACACTGAAGCTTTCTTT
CDR3aa: CASSSLLGDTEAFF
v_gene: TRBV6-6
abundance: NA
j_gene: TRBJ1-1
d_gene: NA

CDR3nt: TGTGCCATCAGTGAAATGGCCTCCTACGAGCAGTACTTC
CDR3aa: CAISEMASYEQYF
v_gene: TRBV10-3
abundance: NA
j_gene: TRBJ2-7
d_gene: NA

CDR3nt: TGTGCCAGCAGCCAAACAGGGAGGGCCTACGAGCAGTACTTC
CDR3aa: CASSQTGRAYEQYF
v_gene: TRBV11-3
abundance: NA
j_gene: TRBJ2-7
d_gene: NA

CDR3nt: TGTGCCAGCAGTCACAATCAGGGGTTTGGCTACACCTTC
CDR3aa: CASSHNQGFGYTF
v_gene: TRBV6-5
abundance: NA
j_gene: TRBJ1-2
d_gene: NA

CDR3nt: TGTGCCAGCAGCTTGGATGGGGGGAACACCATATATTTT
CDR3aa: CASSLDGGNTIYF
v_gene: TRBV5-4
abundance: NA
j_gene: TRBJ1-3
d_gene: NA

CDR3nt: TGTGCCAGCAGTGCCCGGGACAGGGGGAATTCACCCCTCCACTTT
CDR3aa: CASSARDRGNSPLHF
v_gene: TRBV6-1
abundance: NA
j_gene: TRBJ1-6
d_gene: TRBD1

CDR3nt: TGTGCCAGCAGCTTAGGGGTTAGCTATGGCTACACCTTC
CDR3aa: CASSLGVSYGYTF
v_gene: TRBV5-4
abundance: NA
j_gene: TRBJ1-2
d_gene: NA